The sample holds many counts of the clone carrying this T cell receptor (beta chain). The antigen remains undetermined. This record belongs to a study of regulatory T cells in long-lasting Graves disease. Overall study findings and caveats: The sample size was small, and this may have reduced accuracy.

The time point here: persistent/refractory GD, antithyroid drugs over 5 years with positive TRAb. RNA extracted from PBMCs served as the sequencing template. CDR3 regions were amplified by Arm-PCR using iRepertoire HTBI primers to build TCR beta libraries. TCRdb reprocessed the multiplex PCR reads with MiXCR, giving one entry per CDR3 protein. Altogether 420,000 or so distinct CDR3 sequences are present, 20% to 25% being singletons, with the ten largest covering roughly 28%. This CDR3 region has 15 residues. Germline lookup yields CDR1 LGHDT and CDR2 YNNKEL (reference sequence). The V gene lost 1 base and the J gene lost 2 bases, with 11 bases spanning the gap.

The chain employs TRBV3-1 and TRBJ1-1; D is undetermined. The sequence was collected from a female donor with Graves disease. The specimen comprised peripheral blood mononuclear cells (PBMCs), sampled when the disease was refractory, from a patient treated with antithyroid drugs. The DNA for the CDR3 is TGTGCCAGCAGCCAAGTTGCTACAGCCAACACTGAAGCTTTCTTT. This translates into CASSQVATANTEAFF.